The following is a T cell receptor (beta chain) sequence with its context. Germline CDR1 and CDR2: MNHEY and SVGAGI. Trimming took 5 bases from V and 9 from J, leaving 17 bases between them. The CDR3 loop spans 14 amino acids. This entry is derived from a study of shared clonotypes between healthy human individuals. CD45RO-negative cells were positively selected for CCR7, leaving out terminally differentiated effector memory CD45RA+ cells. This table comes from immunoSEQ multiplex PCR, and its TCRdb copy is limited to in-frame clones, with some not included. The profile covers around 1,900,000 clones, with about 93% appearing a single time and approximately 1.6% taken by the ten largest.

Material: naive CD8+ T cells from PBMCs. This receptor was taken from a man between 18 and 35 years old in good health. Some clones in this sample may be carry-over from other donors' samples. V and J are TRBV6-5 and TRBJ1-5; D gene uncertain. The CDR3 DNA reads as TGTGCCAGCAGTCCCCTTGGGCCAGTTTGGCCCCAGCATTTT. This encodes CASSPLGPVWPQHF.